This TCR beta chain originates from a study of STAT5B mutations in CD4+ large granular lymphocyte leukemia. Study-wide context: The CDR3 'QG' motif was associated with a particular HLA allele among healthy donors.

Sequencing used immunoSEQ multiplex PCR; TCRdb keeps in-frame clones, though not all of them. Of 30,000 to 35,000 clones in the sample, around 81% were seen once. This clone was seen more than once but under ten times. As yet, its antigen is unknown. Per the germline V gene, CDR1 is SQVTM and CDR2 is ANQGSEA. This CDR3 comprises 13 residues. The V gene lost 7 bases and the J gene lost 6 bases, with 15 bases spanning the gap. Study-wide results and limits: Compared with healthy controls (2/35), patient top clones favored TRBV06 (8/27). Without HLA matching, higher CD4+ than CD8+ T-LGLL clonality could reflect small sample size.

The chain links TRBV29-1 to TRBJ2-2; D not certain. This sequence was found in a human donor in good health. The material sequenced was CD4+ T cells from blood buffy coats. CDR3 sequence (DNA): TGCAGCGCCCGTCAACAAAACGCCGGGGAGCTGTTTTTT. As protein: CSARQQNAGELFF.